Listed below are T cell receptor beta chains from one sample, sequenced in a study of PD-1 blockade in classical Hodgkin lymphoma. Sequenced by immunoSEQ multiplex PCR; TCRdb stores in-frame clones only, minus some. Found here are nearly 55,000 clones, roughly 80% of them singletons; the top ten hold roughly 15%. The sequenced sample was peripheral blood mononuclear cells (PBMCs), obtained at baseline. The origin of the receptors is a human donor with classical Hodgkin lymphoma. CDR3s include the opening cysteine and the closing phenylalanine or tryptophan. The order of the fields is J gene, D gene, clone size, V gene, CDR3 protein, CDR3 DNA. The D gene is left open where the match is weak. Clone size is given for some rows only: seen once, a few or many times, or a class if the clone is expanded.

j_call: TRBJ1-6; d_call: -; clone_size: -; v_call: TRBV27; cdr3_aa: CASSFGNPNSPLHF; cdr3_nt: TGTGCCAGCAGTTTCGGTAATCCTAATTCACCCCTCCACTTT
j_call: TRBJ1-3; d_call: -; clone_size: few; v_call: TRBV10-3; cdr3_aa: CAIRVPSGNTIYF; cdr3_nt: TGTGCCATCAGGGTACCCTCTGGAAACACCATATATTTT
j_call: TRBJ2-3; d_call: -; clone_size: -; v_call: TRBV11-3; cdr3_aa: CASSPPGTDTQYF; cdr3_nt: TGTGCCAGCAGTCCGCCCGGCACAGATACGCAGTATTTT
j_call: TRBJ2-2; d_call: -; clone_size: -; v_call: TRBV10-1; cdr3_aa: CASSRGQNTGELFF; cdr3_nt: TGCGCCAGCAGTAGAGGACAGAACACCGGGGAGCTGTTTTTT
j_call: TRBJ2-7; d_call: TRBD1; clone_size: once; v_call: TRBV10-3; cdr3_aa: CAIEDRSSYEQYF; cdr3_nt: TGTGCCATCGAGGACAGGAGCTCCTACGAGCAGTACTTC
j_call: TRBJ2-1; d_call: -; clone_size: once; v_call: TRBV18; cdr3_aa: CASSPTNEQFF; cdr3_nt: TGTGCCAGCTCACCAACCAATGAGCAGTTCTTC
j_call: TRBJ2-1; d_call: TRBD2; clone_size: -; v_call: TRBV7-7; cdr3_aa: CASSAHGASGRDEQFF; cdr3_nt: TGTGCCAGCAGCGCGCACGGGGCTAGCGGGAGGGATGAGCAGTTCTTC
j_call: TRBJ2-5; d_call: TRBD2; clone_size: -; v_call: TRBV29-1; cdr3_aa: CSAGSGNLGETQYF; cdr3_nt: TGCAGCGCAGGTAGCGGGAACCTGGGAGAGACCCAGTACTTC
j_call: TRBJ1-4; d_call: -; clone_size: -; v_call: TRBV11-2; cdr3_aa: CASSFPLWATRNEKLFF; cdr3_nt: TGTGCCAGCAGCTTTCCTCTCTGGGCCACACGCAACGAAAAACTGTTTTTT
j_call: TRBJ1-5; d_call: -; clone_size: -; v_call: TRBV6-6; cdr3_aa: CASGPGGALLKEPQHF; cdr3_nt: TGTGCCAGCGGGCCGGGGGGGGCCCTACTTAAGGAGCCCCAGCATTTT
j_call: TRBJ2-1; d_call: -; clone_size: -; v_call: TRBV7-9; cdr3_aa: CATGNRVAEQFF; cdr3_nt: TGTGCCACAGGAAACAGGGTGGCGGAGCAGTTCTTC
j_call: TRBJ1-1; d_call: -; clone_size: -; v_call: TRBV9; cdr3_aa: CASSVDDPNTEAFF; cdr3_nt: TGTGCCAGCAGCGTAGATGATCCGAACACTGAAGCTTTCTTT
j_call: TRBJ2-1; d_call: TRBD2; clone_size: -; v_call: TRBV7-2; cdr3_aa: CASSLGLVEQFF; cdr3_nt: TGTGCCAGCAGCCTCGGACTAGTTGAGCAGTTCTTC
j_call: TRBJ1-5; d_call: -; clone_size: -; v_call: TRBV18; cdr3_aa: CASSPPGASNQPQHF; cdr3_nt: TGTGCCAGCTCACCACCGGGAGCAAGCAATCAGCCCCAGCATTTT
j_call: TRBJ2-3; d_call: TRBD2; clone_size: -; v_call: TRBV30; cdr3_aa: CAWTSLAGGLDTQYF; cdr3_nt: TGTGCCTGGACCTCACTAGCGGGAGGGTTGGATACGCAGTATTTT
j_call: TRBJ1-2; d_call: -; clone_size: few; v_call: TRBV4-2; cdr3_aa: CASSSITGFYGYTF; cdr3_nt: TGTGCCAGCAGCTCTATTACAGGGTTCTATGGCTACACCTTC
j_call: TRBJ1-1; d_call: -; clone_size: few; v_call: TRBV6-5; cdr3_aa: CASSYSNAPGRAFF; cdr3_nt: TGTGCCAGCAGTTACTCGAACGCTCCTGGGCGAGCTTTCTTT
j_call: TRBJ2-5; d_call: -; clone_size: -; v_call: TRBV29-1; cdr3_aa: CSVVGGAETQYF; cdr3_nt: TGCAGCGTTGTAGGGGGGGCAGAGACCCAGTACTTC
j_call: TRBJ2-2; d_call: -; clone_size: -; v_call: TRBV10-3; cdr3_aa: CAISGGSNTGELFF; cdr3_nt: TGTGCCATCAGTGGAGGGTCCAACACCGGGGAGCTGTTTTTT
j_call: TRBJ1-1; d_call: -; clone_size: few; v_call: TRBV7-2; cdr3_aa: CASSLMPGNTEAFF; cdr3_nt: TGTGCCAGCAGCTTAATGCCGGGGAACACTGAAGCTTTCTTT
j_call: TRBJ2-5; d_call: -; clone_size: -; v_call: TRBV7-2; cdr3_aa: CASSLGGRGGAETQYF; cdr3_nt: TGTGCCAGCAGCTTAGGAGGGCGAGGGGGGGCGGAGACCCAGTACTTC
j_call: TRBJ1-1; d_call: -; clone_size: few; v_call: TRBV7-2; cdr3_aa: CASSFSVNTEAFF; cdr3_nt: TGTGCCAGCAGCTTCAGTGTGAACACTGAAGCTTTCTTT
j_call: TRBJ1-1; d_call: -; clone_size: -; v_call: TRBV9; cdr3_aa: CASSLWMNTEAFF; cdr3_nt: TGTGCCAGCAGCCTCTGGATGAACACTGAAGCTTTCTTT
j_call: TRBJ1-5; d_call: TRBD1; clone_size: -; v_call: TRBV27; cdr3_aa: CASSLTYTGQGSNQPQHF; cdr3_nt: TGTGCCAGCAGTTTGACCTATACCGGACAGGGCAGCAATCAGCCCCAGCATTTT
j_call: TRBJ2-7; d_call: -; clone_size: -; v_call: TRBV10-3; cdr3_aa: CAISDGHTEQYF; cdr3_nt: TGTGCCATCAGTGACGGCCATACCGAGCAGTACTTC
j_call: TRBJ2-5; d_call: TRBD1; clone_size: -; v_call: TRBV4-1; cdr3_aa: CASSQSWRQGEETQYF; cdr3_nt: TGCGCCAGCAGCCAGTCATGGAGACAGGGGGAGGAGACCCAGTACTTC
j_call: TRBJ1-3; d_call: -; clone_size: -; v_call: TRBV18; cdr3_aa: CASSPYDSSSGNTIYF; cdr3_nt: TGTGCCAGCTCACCTTACGACAGCTCCTCTGGAAACACCATATATTTT
j_call: TRBJ2-7; d_call: -; clone_size: -; v_call: TRBV7-9; cdr3_aa: CASSLVQEKVFEQYF; cdr3_nt: TGTGCCAGCAGCTTGGTGCAGGAGAAGGTTTTCGAGCAGTACTTC
j_call: TRBJ1-4; d_call: -; clone_size: -; v_call: TRBV18; cdr3_aa: CASSAGTTNEKLFF; cdr3_nt: TGTGCCAGCTCAGCAGGGACAACTAATGAAAAACTGTTTTTT
j_call: TRBJ1-5; d_call: TRBD1; clone_size: many; v_call: TRBV19; cdr3_aa: CATKTGGDQPQHF; cdr3_nt: TGTGCCACCAAAACAGGGGGCGATCAGCCCCAGCATTTT
j_call: TRBJ1-2; d_call: -; clone_size: few; v_call: TRBV5-6; cdr3_aa: CASSPVEGVYYGYTF; cdr3_nt: TGTGCCAGCAGCCCGGTAGAGGGGGTCTACTATGGCTACACCTTC
j_call: TRBJ1-1; d_call: -; clone_size: -; v_call: TRBV4-2; cdr3_aa: CASSQGQGLTEAFF; cdr3_nt: TGTGCCAGCAGCCAAGGGCAGGGGTTGACTGAAGCTTTCTTT
j_call: TRBJ1-2; d_call: -; clone_size: -; v_call: TRBV7-2; cdr3_aa: CASSLVADPNYGYTF; cdr3_nt: TGTGCCAGCAGCTTAGTCGCAGACCCTAACTATGGCTACACCTTC
j_call: TRBJ1-1; d_call: -; clone_size: -; v_call: TRBV30; cdr3_aa: CAWSVRWPEAFF; cdr3_nt: TGTGCCTGGAGTGTTCGGTGGCCTGAAGCTTTCTTT
j_call: TRBJ1-1; d_call: -; clone_size: -; v_call: TRBV7-2; cdr3_aa: CASSPLGGSEAFF; cdr3_nt: TGTGCCAGCAGCCCCCTGGGGGGCAGTGAAGCTTTCTTT
j_call: TRBJ2-2; d_call: -; clone_size: -; v_call: TRBV2; cdr3_aa: CASRRTVNTGELFF; cdr3_nt: TGTGCCAGCAGGAGGACAGTTAACACCGGGGAGCTGTTTTTT
j_call: TRBJ1-5; d_call: -; clone_size: -; v_call: TRBV5-1; cdr3_aa: CASSLTPTDSYSNQPQHF; cdr3_nt: TGCGCCAGCAGCTTGACCCCGACAGATTCGTATAGCAATCAGCCCCAGCATTTT
j_call: TRBJ1-4; d_call: -; clone_size: few; v_call: TRBV30; cdr3_aa: CAWSQQRNEKLFF; cdr3_nt: TGTGCCTGGAGTCAACAGCGGAATGAAAAACTGTTTTTT
j_call: TRBJ2-2; d_call: TRBD2; clone_size: -; v_call: TRBV29-1; cdr3_aa: CSVALAANTGELFF; cdr3_nt: TGCAGCGTTGCCCTAGCGGCGAACACCGGGGAGCTGTTTTTT
j_call: TRBJ2-3; d_call: TRBD1; clone_size: -; v_call: TRBV7-2; cdr3_aa: CASSSQAGGTDTQYF; cdr3_nt: TGTGCCAGCAGCTCCCAGGCAGGGGGAACAGATACGCAGTATTTT
j_call: TRBJ2-1; d_call: TRBD1; clone_size: -; v_call: TRBV19; cdr3_aa: CASSLGQYNEQFF; cdr3_nt: TGTGCCAGTAGTTTGGGACAGTACAATGAGCAGTTCTTC